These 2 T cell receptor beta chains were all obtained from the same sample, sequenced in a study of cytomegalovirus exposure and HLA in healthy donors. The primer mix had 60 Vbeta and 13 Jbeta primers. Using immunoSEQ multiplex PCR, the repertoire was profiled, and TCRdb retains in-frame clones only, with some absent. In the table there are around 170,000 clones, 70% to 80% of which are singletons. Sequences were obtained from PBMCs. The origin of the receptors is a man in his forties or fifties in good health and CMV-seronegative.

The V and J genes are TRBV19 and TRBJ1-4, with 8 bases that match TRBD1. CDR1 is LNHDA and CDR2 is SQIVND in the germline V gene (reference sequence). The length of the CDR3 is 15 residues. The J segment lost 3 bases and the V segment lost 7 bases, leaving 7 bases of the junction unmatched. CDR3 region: CASTPDRGANEKLFF. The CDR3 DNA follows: TGTGCCAGTACCCCCGACAGGGGTGCTAATGAAAAACTGTTTTTT.

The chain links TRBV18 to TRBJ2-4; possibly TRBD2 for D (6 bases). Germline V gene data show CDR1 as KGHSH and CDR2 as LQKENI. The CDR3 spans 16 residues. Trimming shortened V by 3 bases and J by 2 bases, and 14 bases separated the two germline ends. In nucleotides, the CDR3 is TGTGCCAGCTCACCCCCGGGAGACTGGTCCAAAAACATTCAGTACTTC. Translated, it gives CASSPPGDWSKNIQYF.